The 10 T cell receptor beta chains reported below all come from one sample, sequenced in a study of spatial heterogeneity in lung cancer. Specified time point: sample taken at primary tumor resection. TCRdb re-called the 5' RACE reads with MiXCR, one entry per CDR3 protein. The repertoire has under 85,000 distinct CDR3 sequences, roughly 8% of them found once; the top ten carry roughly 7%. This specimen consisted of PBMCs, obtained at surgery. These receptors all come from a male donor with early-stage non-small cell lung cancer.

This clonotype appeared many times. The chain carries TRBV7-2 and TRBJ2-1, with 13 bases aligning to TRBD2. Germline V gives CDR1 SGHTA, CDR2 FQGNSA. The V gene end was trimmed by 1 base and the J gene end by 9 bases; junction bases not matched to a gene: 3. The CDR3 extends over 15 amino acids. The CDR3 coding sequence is TGTGCCAGCAGCTTAGGGACTAGCGGGAGTTCTGAGCAGTTCTTC. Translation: CASSLGTSGSSEQFF.

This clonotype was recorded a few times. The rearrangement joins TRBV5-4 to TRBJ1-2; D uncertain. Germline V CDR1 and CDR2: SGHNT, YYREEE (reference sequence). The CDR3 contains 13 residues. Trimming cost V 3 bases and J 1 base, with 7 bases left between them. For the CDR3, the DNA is TGTGCCAGCAGCTCACAGCTTAACTATGGCTACACCTTC. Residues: CASSSQLNYGYTF.

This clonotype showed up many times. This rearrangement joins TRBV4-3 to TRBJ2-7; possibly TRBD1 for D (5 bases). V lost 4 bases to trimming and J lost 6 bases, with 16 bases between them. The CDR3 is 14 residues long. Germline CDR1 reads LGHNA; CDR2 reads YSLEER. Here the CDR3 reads CASSPSWGVGEQYF. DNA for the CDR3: TGCGCCAGCAGCCCCAGTTGGGGCGTCGGCGAGCAGTACTTC.

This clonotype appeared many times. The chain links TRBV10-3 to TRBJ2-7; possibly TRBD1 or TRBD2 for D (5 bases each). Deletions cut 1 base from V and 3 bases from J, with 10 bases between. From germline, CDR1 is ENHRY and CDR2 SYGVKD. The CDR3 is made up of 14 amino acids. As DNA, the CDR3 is TGTGCCATCAGTGAGTGGGACCGATTCTACGAGCAGTACTTC. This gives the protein CAISEWDRFYEQYF.

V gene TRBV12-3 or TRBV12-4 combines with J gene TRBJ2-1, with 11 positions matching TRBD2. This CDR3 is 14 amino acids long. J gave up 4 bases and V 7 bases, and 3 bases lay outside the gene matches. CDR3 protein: CASTGTSGYNEQFF. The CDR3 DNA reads TGTGCCAGCACCGGGACTAGCGGTTACAATGAGCAGTTCTTC.

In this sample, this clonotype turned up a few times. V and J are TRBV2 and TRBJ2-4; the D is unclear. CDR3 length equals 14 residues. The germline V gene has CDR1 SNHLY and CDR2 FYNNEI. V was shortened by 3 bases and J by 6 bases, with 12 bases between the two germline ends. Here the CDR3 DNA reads TGTGCCAGCAGTGAGATGTGGGATCGAAACATTCAGTACTTC. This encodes CASSEMWDRNIQYF. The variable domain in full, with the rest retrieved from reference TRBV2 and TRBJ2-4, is EPEVTQTPSHQVTQMGQEVILRCVPISNHLYFYWYRQILGQKVEFLVSFYNNEISEKSEIFDDQFSVERPDGSNFTLKIRSTKLEDSAMYFCASSEMWDRNIQYFGAGTRLSVL.

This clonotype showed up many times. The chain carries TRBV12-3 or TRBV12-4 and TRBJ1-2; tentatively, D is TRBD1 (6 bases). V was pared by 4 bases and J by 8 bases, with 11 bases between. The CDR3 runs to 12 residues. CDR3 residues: CASSSGAMGYTF. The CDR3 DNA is TGTGCCAGCAGTTCAGGGGCGATGGGCTACACCTTC.

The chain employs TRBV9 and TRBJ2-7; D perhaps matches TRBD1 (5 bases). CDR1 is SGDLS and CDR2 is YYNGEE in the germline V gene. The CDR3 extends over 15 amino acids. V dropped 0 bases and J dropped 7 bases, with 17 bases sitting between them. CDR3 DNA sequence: TGTGCCAGCAGCGTAGGCCTTTCAGGGAACTGGGAGCAGTACTTC. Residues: CASSVGLSGNWEQYF.

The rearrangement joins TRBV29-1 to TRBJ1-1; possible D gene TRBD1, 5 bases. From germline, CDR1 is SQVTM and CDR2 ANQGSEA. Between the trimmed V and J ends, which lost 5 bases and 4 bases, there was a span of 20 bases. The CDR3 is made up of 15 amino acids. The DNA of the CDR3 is TGCAGCGTTCCAAAAGTGGGGGTTCGGGGCACTGAAGCTTTCTTT. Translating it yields CSVPKVGVRGTEAFF.

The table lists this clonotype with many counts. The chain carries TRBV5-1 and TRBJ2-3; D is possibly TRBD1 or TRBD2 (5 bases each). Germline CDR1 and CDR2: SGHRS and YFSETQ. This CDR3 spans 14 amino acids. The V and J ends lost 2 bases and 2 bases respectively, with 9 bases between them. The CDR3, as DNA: TGCGCCAGCAGCTTTGGGGGAACCACAGATACGCAGTATTTT. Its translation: CASSFGGTTDTQYF.